These 13 T cell receptor beta chains were sequenced from one sample in a study of T-cell reconstitution after alpha-beta-depleted transplantation in children (dated by TCRdb to the mid-2010s). Sample treatment or condition, as interpreted from the label and publication: allogeneic hematopoietic cell transplantation with graft depleted of TCRalphabeta T cells and CD19 B cells. The library relied on PCR. The listed sequencing device is Illumina HiSeq 2500. TCR library preparation used molecular barcoding, with unique molecular identifiers applied to normalize quantification of the TCRbeta repertoire. The public reads were reprocessed in TCRdb via fastp at Q25 and MiXCR, keeping in-frame beta chains. Records with the same CDR3 protein are collapsed into one entry carrying the most frequent genes and DNA. In this sample the table shows about a million distinct CDR3 sequences, roughly 29% of which occur a single time. Roughly 30% of the sample lies in the top ten.

The source material was PBMCs, mostly from graft donor cells, sampled 360 days after TCRalphabeta/CD19-depleted stem cell transplant. Receptors were obtained from a boy in the first two years of life who had a stem cell transplant for SCID, so the T cells may come from the graft donor.

The V call is TRBV24-1, the J call TRBJ2-1; possible D gene TRBD1, 6 bases. The CDR3 runs 15 residues. The V end lost 6 bases, the J end lost 0 bases, and 11 bases lay between the germline ends. Germline V gene lookup returns CDR1 KGHDR and CDR2 SFDVKD. This CDR3 is CATSQTGRSYNEQFF. CDR3 in DNA: TGTGCCACCAGTCAAACAGGGCGCTCCTACAATGAGCAGTTCTTC.

This chain joins TRBV6-1 and TRBJ2-1; 7 bases fit TRBD1. The CDR3 is 15 residues long. V shed 5 bases, J shed 7 bases, and the junction held 11 bases outside the gene matches. CDR1 is MNHNS and CDR2 is SASEGT in the germline V gene. CDR3 sequence reads: CASSRQGLPMNEQFF. The CDR3 bases are TGTGCCAGCAGTCGACAGGGTCTTCCTATGAATGAGCAGTTCTTC.

This clonotype was counted only a few times. The chain is built from TRBV2 and TRBJ2-1, with D possibly being TRBD1 (5 bases). Germline loops: CDR1 SNHLY, CDR2 FYNNEI. The CDR3 contains 23 residues. V gave up 4 bases and J gave up 6 bases, with 40 bases separating them. CDR3 protein: CASSGFVGQGSSHPPRRGNEQFF. The CDR3 DNA reads TGTGCCAGCAGTGGTTTCGTAGGTCAGGGTTCTTCCCATCCCCCTAGAAGGGGCAATGAGCAGTTCTTC.

This clonotype was detected only a few times. The J gene is TRBJ2-2, the V gene TRBV29-1; 12 bases line up with TRBD1. The CDR3 consists of 16 residues. V dropped 1 base and J dropped 5; count of bases not matched to a gene: 5. Germline V lookup: CDR1 SQVTM, CDR2 ANQGSEA. The CDR3 DNA reads TGCAGCGTTGAAGCTGGGGGACAGGGGGCAACCGGGGAGCTGTTTTTT. Protein product: CSVEAGGQGATGELFF.

DNA for the CDR3: TGCGCCAGCAGCCAAGTCAGGGGGACTAGCGATAGAGATGAGCAGTTCTTC. It specifies CASSQVRGTSDRDEQFF. The J gene is TRBJ2-1, the V gene TRBV4-3; 10 bases are a match to TRBD2. The CDR3 is 17 amino acids. The V gene end was trimmed by 1 base and the J gene end by 8 bases; junction bases not matched to a gene: 11. Germline V gene data show CDR1 as LGHNA and CDR2 as YSLEER.

The V and J genes are TRBV6-5 and TRBJ1-1; unclear D gene. Germline CDR1 is MNHEY and CDR2 is SVGAGI. The CDR3 is made up of 15 amino acids. Trimming cost V 0 bases and J 0 bases, with 8 bases left between them. This chain's CDR3 is CASSYSTEVNTEAFF. The CDR3 DNA is TGTGCCAGCAGTTACTCGACTGAAGTGAACACTGAAGCTTTCTTT.

The genes are TRBV10-3 and TRBJ2-7; D is unclear. The V gene lost 1 base and the J gene lost 3 bases, with 13 bases spanning the gap. CDR3 length equals 15 residues. The germline V gene encodes CDR1 ENHRY and CDR2 SYGVKD. The CDR3: CAISEWRVKIYEQYF. DNA of the CDR3: TGTGCCATCAGTGAGTGGCGTGTAAAAATCTACGAGCAGTACTTC.

On this clonotype: One end of the junction is discordant with germline, which a read error may explain. This sequence joins TRBV15 and TRBJ2-5; no clear D gene. The CDR3 is 14 amino acids. Germline V gene data show CDR1 as LNHNV and CDR2 as YYDKDF (reference sequence). In DNA form, the CDR3 reads TGTGCCACCAGCGGAGAACTTCGTAGGGAGACCCAGTACTTC. It yields the protein CATSGELRRETQYF.

This chain links TRBV7-9 with TRBJ2-1; the match to TRBD2 covers 10 bases. The CDR3 length is 17 residues. The germline V gene encodes CDR1 SEHNR and CDR2 FQNEAQ (reference sequence). V lost 5 bases to trimming and J lost 2 bases; unmatched junction nucleotides: 9. This CDR3 reads CASSLRTSGHPYNEQFF. The CDR3 DNA reads as TGTGCCAGCAGCCTGCGGACTAGCGGACACCCCTACAATGAGCAGTTCTTC.

V is TRBV4-1 and J is TRBJ1-5; TRBD1 is a possible D gene (6 bases). Germline V lookup: CDR1 MGHRA, CDR2 YSYEKL. The CDR3 totals 15 residues. Trimming took 1 base from V and 5 from J, leaving 12 bases between them. CDR3 coding DNA: TGCGCCAGCAGCCAAGGGAAGACAGGTCATCAGCCCCAGCATTTT. Its protein is CASSQGKTGHQPQHF.

The rearrangement joins TRBV29-1 to TRBJ1-1; possibly TRBD1 for D (6 bases). The CDR3 spans 13 residues. V was trimmed by 2 bases and J by 0 bases, leaving 7 bases between them. Germline V CDR1 and CDR2: SQVTM, ANQGSEA. The DNA for the CDR3 is TGCAGCGTTGAAAGGGGGGTGAACACTGAAGCTTTCTTT. It codes for CSVERGVNTEAFF.

The V and J genes are TRBV5-1 and TRBJ2-3; D uncertain. This CDR3 comprises 16 residues. The V gene lost 0 bases and the J gene lost 4 bases, with 15 bases spanning the gap. CDR1 SGHRS and CDR2 YFSETQ come from the germline V gene. The CDR3 bases are TGCGCCAGCAGCTTGGAGGTAGCAGTCGGGCCAGATACGCAGTATTTT. This translates into CASSLEVAVGPDTQYF. Drawing the rest from reference TRBV5-1 and TRBJ2-3, the complete variable domain is KAGVTQTPRYLIKTRGQQVTLSCSPISGHRSVSWYQQTPGQGLQFLFEYFSETQRNKGNFPGRFSGRQFSNSRSEMNVSTLELGDSALYLCASSLEVAVGPDTQYFGPGTRLTVL.

This clonotype was seen only a few times. The chain joins TRBV6-1 to TRBJ2-7; the D is unclear. CDR3 length: 11 residues. CDR1 MNHNS and CDR2 SASEGT come from the germline V gene. V was cut by 7 bases and J by 7 bases, with 11 bases left in between. CDR3 sequence reads: CASTGISEQYF. Here the CDR3 DNA reads TGTGCCAGCACAGGAATCTCAGAGCAGTACTTC.